The T cell receptor beta chain under discussion was sequenced for a study of T cells in Graves' hyperthyroidism and ophthalmopathy (dated by TCRdb to between 2018 and 2020). As for the study more broadly: Peripheral blood samples were taken at the time of initial diagnosis, prior to any treatment. For training and testing, the 100 or so patients in the discovery cohort were randomly divided in a 7:3 ratio. The paper describes TCR Vbeta CDR3 sequencing of some 130 peripheral blood samples, made up of under 50 ophthalmopathy patients, some 80 hyperthyroidism patients and 17 progressor patients. A discovery cohort of approximately 97 patients, about 40 with Graves' ophthalmopathy and approximately 57 with stable Graves' hyperthyroidism, was used to find distinguishing TCR V-J signatures. The study also compared thyroid tissue and blood T-cell repertoires from five or six Graves' hyperthyroidism patients. An independent validation cohort of fewer than 20 hyperthyroidism patients and about 16 patients who later progressed to ophthalmopathy tested prospective prediction of ophthalmopathy. After blood sampling, hyperthyroidism patients were treated with methimazole at a starting dose of 30 mg daily, and ophthalmopathy patients were treated with high-dose intravenous methylprednisolone.

A patient counted as having stable Graves' hyperthyroidism if no progression to ophthalmopathy occurred over 18 months of follow-up. Hyperthyroidism patients were newly diagnosed, with disease duration under 2 months, and aged 18 to 65 years. Patients with uncontrolled infections, other autoimmune diseases, pregnancy or lactation were excluded. Clinical symptoms, serum thyroxine and TRAb, thyroid ultrasound, and orbital computed tomography formed the basis for the diagnoses. PBMCs were separated from under 11 ml of fresh peripheral blood using Ficoll-Paque density gradient centrifugation. Total RNA was extracted with Trizol reagent, and quality was checked on an Agilent 2100 Bioanalyzer. The germline V gene yields SGHNT for CDR1 and YENEEA for CDR2. The CDR3 numbers 14 residues from cysteine through phenylalanine. Only the CDR3 DNA stays, 42 bases, in frame from base 1. V is shortened by 5 bases, J by 6 bases, and the region joining them spans 15 bases.

The paper's findings and limits, for the study overall: In validation, the model predicted progression to ophthalmopathy a median of roughly 6.2 months before onset, with about 70% sensitivity and about 72% specificity. A model built on a 13 V-J signature distinguished ophthalmopathy from stable hyperthyroidism, reaching roughly 88% sensitivity and 81% to 83% specificity in cross-validation and 80%/75% in testing. No statistical method was used to fix the sample size in advance, and group allocation was not hidden from the investigators. Most expanded thyroid clonotypes (frequency above 0.001) were also found in blood, which suggests that blood repertoires may mirror thyroid immune responses.

The TCR beta CDR3 regions were amplified from the RNA transcripts. The first round of RT-PCR for the TCR CDR3 was performed with the HTBI primer set and the Qiagen OneStep RT-PCR kit. Libraries were constructed in a second round of multiplex PCR, after which size selection and purification were performed. Sequencing of the libraries was done on an Illumina HiSeq2000 using paired-end 100 bp reads. The authors' pipeline ran thus. Raw data were processed with SOAPnuke, discarding reads with adapters, uncalled bases, mean Phred below 15, or no exact constant-primer or identifier match. COPE v1.2.5 was used to merge the high-quality paired reads, and each unique nucleotide sequence was defined as a clonotype. MiTCR v1.1 was used to align the clonotypes against IMGT TRBV, TRBD and TRBJ reference segments. Only V-J combinations with frequency above 0.0001, covering about 99% of repertoires, were analysed. A TCS score was defined as the ratio between F50 (clonal expansion) and ExV (chaos), using BLOSUM62-based TCRdist between CDR3 peptides within each V-J. Welch's t-statistics and random forest reduced fewer than 550 V-J features to 10 to 15, which were used in a naive Bayes classifier (R e1071). TCRdb passed the public sequencing reads through fastp at Q25 and MiXCR, retaining productive beta sequences. Here each entry gathers all rows of one CDR3 protein and keeps the most common genes and DNA. TCRdb, not the original authors, processed these V and J calls. This sample is represented by under 450,000 distinct CDR3 sequences; approximately 14% of them were singletons. 14% of the sample lies in the top ten.

This clonotype was detected many times. Its specific antigen is unknown. One base away there is no much larger clone; base qualities are not given. Sequences were obtained from blood. This chain joins TRBV11-3 to TRBJ2-3, with TRBD2 as a weak D call on 6 bases. The receptor was isolated from a woman aged 18-35 years with Graves' hyperthyroidism. The DNA sequence is TGTGCCAGCAGCGGAGGGGTTGCCAGGGATACGCAGTATTTT. It codes for CASSGGVARDTQYF. The CDR3, completed at both ends by the reference TRBV11-3 and TRBJ2-3 genes, gives the full variable domain EAGVVQSPRYKIIEKKQPVAFWCNPISGHNTLYWYLQNLGQGPELLIRYENEEAVDDSQLPKDRFSAERLKGVDSTLKIQPAELGDSAVYLCASSGGVARDTQYFGPGTRLTVL.